Included here is one T cell receptor (beta chain) sequence, with context. The source of the sample is a study of blood T cell repertoires in COVID-19. Per the study methods: Scientists estimated how many nucleated cells there were by amplifying reference gene primers. The table came from immunoSEQ multiplex PCR; TCRdb's copy has only in-frame clones and leaves some out. From that table come the V and J calls and clone size; the DNA was used to work out D and trimming. This table has just under 350,000 clones, about 87% appearing once. Material for sequencing was peripheral blood. This receptor was identified in a woman in her forties or fifties with COVID-19, enrolled during active disease.

The CDR3 loop reads CASSFWFRGGIQYF. CDR3 in DNA: TGTGCCAGCAGCTTCTGGTTCCGTGGCGGCATTCAGTACTTC. The chain couples TRBV5-5 to TRBJ2-4; no definite D call. Looked up from germline, CDR1 is SGHKS and CDR2 is YYEKEE (reference sequence). The CDR3 is 14 amino acids. The V end lost 2 bases, the J end lost 9 bases, and 15 bases lay between the germline ends.